The rows below give T cell receptor beta chains drawn from one sample of a study of shared clonotypes between healthy human individuals. The repertoire was sequenced with immunoSEQ multiplex PCR; TCRdb's copy has only in-frame clones and lacks some. The sample contains a few million clones, approximately 90% of which appear only once. Sequences were obtained from naive CD4+ T cells sorted from blood. The receptors here all came from a man aged 18 to 35 in good health. CDR3s include the opening cysteine and the closing phenylalanine or tryptophan. The order of the fields is D gene, J gene, V gene, clone size, CDR3 DNA, CDR3 protein. The D gene is left open where the match is weak. Part of the rows lack a size; the others show once, few, many or a class for expanded clones.

d_call: NA; j_call: TRBJ2-7; v_call: TRBV28; clone_size: NA; cdr3_nt: TGTGCCAGCACAGACAGGTCTCCCTACGAGCAGTACTTC; cdr3_aa: CASTDRSPYEQYF
d_call: NA; j_call: TRBJ1-2; v_call: TRBV7-9; clone_size: NA; cdr3_nt: TGTGCCAGCAGCTATCCCGGGACATACTATGGCTACACCTTC; cdr3_aa: CASSYPGTYYGYTF
d_call: NA; j_call: TRBJ2-3; v_call: TRBV5-1; clone_size: NA; cdr3_nt: TGCGCCAGCAGCGACCGGGGGAGTAGCGCAGATACGCAGTATTTT; cdr3_aa: CASSDRGSSADTQYF
d_call: TRBD1; j_call: TRBJ2-4; v_call: TRBV11-2; clone_size: once; cdr3_nt: TGTGCCAGCAGCCTCGAGGGGAGACAGGGTAAACTAGCCAAAAACATTCAGTACTTC; cdr3_aa: CASSLEGRQGKLAKNIQYF
d_call: TRBD1; j_call: TRBJ1-2; v_call: TRBV6-5; clone_size: once; cdr3_nt: TGTGCCAGCGCCCGGACAGGGGGCCTCGGCTACACCTTC; cdr3_aa: CASARTGGLGYTF
d_call: TRBD1; j_call: TRBJ2-4; v_call: TRBV9; clone_size: NA; cdr3_nt: TGTGCCAGCAGCGTAGAGGGGACAGGGGTAAACATTCAGTACTTC; cdr3_aa: CASSVEGTGVNIQYF
d_call: NA; j_call: TRBJ2-7; v_call: TRBV4-1; clone_size: NA; cdr3_nt: TGCGCCAGCAGCCAAGTTCCGGGAGCAGCCCGAACCTACGAGCAGTACTTC; cdr3_aa: CASSQVPGAARTYEQYF
d_call: NA; j_call: TRBJ1-2; v_call: TRBV6-5; clone_size: NA; cdr3_nt: TGTGCCAGCAGTTACGGGCAGGGCTTTGGCGGCTACACCTTC; cdr3_aa: CASSYGQGFGGYTF
d_call: NA; j_call: TRBJ1-3; v_call: TRBV28; clone_size: NA; cdr3_nt: TGTGCCAGCAGAAAGAGGGGCGGCTCTGGAAACACCATATATTTT; cdr3_aa: CASRKRGGSGNTIYF
d_call: TRBD1; j_call: TRBJ1-2; v_call: TRBV6-1; clone_size: NA; cdr3_nt: TGTGCCAGCAGTGCAGGGGGTCTTTATTACGGCTACACCTTC; cdr3_aa: CASSAGGLYYGYTF
d_call: NA; j_call: TRBJ1-4; v_call: TRBV7-9; clone_size: NA; cdr3_nt: TGTGCCGCGGGGGGCCCGGCAACTAATGAAAAACTGTTTTTT; cdr3_aa: CAAGGPATNEKLFF
d_call: NA; j_call: TRBJ1-2; v_call: TRBV7-9; clone_size: NA; cdr3_nt: TGTGCCAGCAGCCCCGGAGGAGCAGACTATGGCTACACCTTC; cdr3_aa: CASSPGGADYGYTF
d_call: TRBD2; j_call: TRBJ2-7; v_call: TRBV4-3; clone_size: NA; cdr3_nt: TGCGCCAGCAGCCACCTCGCCGCTCTAGCGGACCCCTACGAGCAGTACTTC; cdr3_aa: CASSHLAALADPYEQYF
d_call: NA; j_call: TRBJ2-7; v_call: TRBV6-1; clone_size: NA; cdr3_nt: TGTGCCAGCAGTGATATGGGCAGCTATTACGAGCAGTACTTC; cdr3_aa: CASSDMGSYYEQYF
d_call: TRBD1; j_call: TRBJ2-1; v_call: TRBV7-9; clone_size: NA; cdr3_nt: TGTGCCAGCAGCTTAGTCGGTTGGCTAGGACAGGGAGGCTACAATGAGCAGTTCTTC; cdr3_aa: CASSLVGWLGQGGYNEQFF
d_call: TRBD1; j_call: TRBJ2-3; v_call: TRBV9; clone_size: once; cdr3_nt: TGTGCCAGCAGCGTAGAGCGACAGGGGGCCTTAAGGACAGATACGCAGTATTTT; cdr3_aa: CASSVERQGALRTDTQYF
d_call: NA; j_call: TRBJ2-5; v_call: TRBV11-2; clone_size: NA; cdr3_nt: TGTGCCAGCAGCGTGAGGGGTGGGAGCCAAGAGACCCAGTACTTC; cdr3_aa: CASSVRGGSQETQYF
d_call: NA; j_call: TRBJ1-2; v_call: TRBV9; clone_size: NA; cdr3_nt: TGTGCCAGCAGCGCCCAACAGGGCAACTATGGCTACACCTTC; cdr3_aa: CASSAQQGNYGYTF
d_call: NA; j_call: TRBJ2-3; v_call: TRBV5-1; clone_size: NA; cdr3_nt: TGCGCCAGCAGCTTGGACCCAGGCACAGATACGCAGTATTTT; cdr3_aa: CASSLDPGTDTQYF
d_call: NA; j_call: TRBJ2-1; v_call: TRBV5-1; clone_size: NA; cdr3_nt: TGCGCCAGCAGCTTGTTGGGTGGGGGTGAGCAGTTCTTC; cdr3_aa: CASSLLGGGEQFF
d_call: TRBD2; j_call: TRBJ2-1; v_call: TRBV7-6; clone_size: NA; cdr3_nt: TGTGCCAGCAGCCTCCGGACTAGCGGGACCGGGAATGAGCAGTTCTTC; cdr3_aa: CASSLRTSGTGNEQFF
d_call: NA; j_call: TRBJ2-2; v_call: TRBV11-2; clone_size: NA; cdr3_nt: TGTGCCAGCACCAAACAGGGAGGTGCGAACACCGGGGAGCTGTTTTTT; cdr3_aa: CASTKQGGANTGELFF
d_call: NA; j_call: TRBJ2-7; v_call: TRBV18; clone_size: once; cdr3_nt: TGTGCCAGCTCACCCGGGAACTCCTACGAGCAGTACTTC; cdr3_aa: CASSPGNSYEQYF
d_call: NA; j_call: TRBJ2-5; v_call: TRBV7-2; clone_size: NA; cdr3_nt: TGTGCCAGCAGCAGCAAAGAGACCCAGTACTTC; cdr3_aa: CASSSKETQYF
d_call: NA; j_call: TRBJ2-3; v_call: TRBV11-3; clone_size: NA; cdr3_nt: TGTGCCAGCAGCTTCGCCCACACAGATACGCAGTATTTT; cdr3_aa: CASSFAHTDTQYF
d_call: TRBD2; j_call: TRBJ2-5; v_call: TRBV10-2; clone_size: NA; cdr3_nt: TGCGCCAGCAGTGAGTCGACTCTGTATCACGTGGCGTTAGCGGGAACTCACCAAGAGACCCAGTACTTC; cdr3_aa: CASSESTLYHVALAGTHQETQYF
d_call: NA; j_call: TRBJ1-3; v_call: TRBV5-6; clone_size: NA; cdr3_nt: TGTGCCAGCAGCTTGGCGATCTCTGGAAACACCATATATTTT; cdr3_aa: CASSLAISGNTIYF
d_call: NA; j_call: TRBJ1-1; v_call: TRBV2; clone_size: NA; cdr3_nt: TGTGCCAGCAGCCCAAGGCGGTCTACAGGGCGGGACACTGAAGCTTTCTTT; cdr3_aa: CASSPRRSTGRDTEAFF
d_call: NA; j_call: TRBJ2-6; v_call: TRBV5-1; clone_size: NA; cdr3_nt: TGCGCCAGCAGCCTCCGGGGACGGCGATCCTCTGGGGCCAACGTCCTGACTTTC; cdr3_aa: CASSLRGRRSSGANVLTF
d_call: TRBD1; j_call: TRBJ2-7; v_call: TRBV5-1; clone_size: once; cdr3_nt: TGCGCCAGCAGCTTAGGGGGCGCGCTGGACGAGCAGTACTTC; cdr3_aa: CASSLGGALDEQYF
d_call: NA; j_call: TRBJ2-7; v_call: TRBV27; clone_size: NA; cdr3_nt: TGTGCCAGCAGTTTCGGAACAGGGATTGACTCCTACGAGCAGTACTTC; cdr3_aa: CASSFGTGIDSYEQYF
d_call: TRBD2; j_call: TRBJ2-7; v_call: TRBV10-3; clone_size: NA; cdr3_nt: TGTGCCATCAGTGCAGGGACTAGCGGTTCCTACGAGCAGTACTTC; cdr3_aa: CAISAGTSGSYEQYF
d_call: NA; j_call: TRBJ2-1; v_call: TRBV9; clone_size: NA; cdr3_nt: TGTGCCAGCAGCGCAAGGGGGAATGAGCAGTTCTTC; cdr3_aa: CASSARGNEQFF
d_call: NA; j_call: TRBJ2-7; v_call: TRBV6-6; clone_size: once; cdr3_nt: TGTGCCAGCAGTTACGGAGGCATCGAGCAGTACTTC; cdr3_aa: CASSYGGIEQYF
d_call: TRBD2; j_call: TRBJ2-6; v_call: TRBV5-6; clone_size: NA; cdr3_nt: TGTGCCAGCAGCACGATGACTAGCGGGGGCCCCCTCGGGGCCAACGTCCTGACTTTC; cdr3_aa: CASSTMTSGGPLGANVLTF
d_call: TRBD1; j_call: TRBJ1-1; v_call: TRBV6-1; clone_size: NA; cdr3_nt: TGTGCCAGCATTCGGACAGGGAATTCGGAAACTGAAGCTTTCTTT; cdr3_aa: CASIRTGNSETEAFF
d_call: TRBD1; j_call: TRBJ1-4; v_call: TRBV10-1; clone_size: NA; cdr3_nt: TGCGCCAGCAGCCGGGACAGGGGAGAGGAACTGTTTTTT; cdr3_aa: CASSRDRGEELFF
d_call: NA; j_call: TRBJ2-4; v_call: TRBV30; clone_size: NA; cdr3_nt: TGTGCCTGGAGTGTACAAGGGAAAGGGAACATTCAGTACTTC; cdr3_aa: CAWSVQGKGNIQYF
d_call: TRBD1; j_call: TRBJ2-1; v_call: TRBV7-2; clone_size: once; cdr3_nt: TGTGCCAGCAGCGGGGCCGGGACAGGGATTTCGGATGAGCAGTTCTTC; cdr3_aa: CASSGAGTGISDEQFF
d_call: NA; j_call: TRBJ1-1; v_call: TRBV28; clone_size: few; cdr3_nt: TGTGCCAGCAGTGACCGGGACACTGAAGCTTTCTTT; cdr3_aa: CASSDRDTEAFF
d_call: NA; j_call: TRBJ1-3; v_call: TRBV29-1; clone_size: NA; cdr3_nt: TGCAGCGTTGATCTATCTTCGGGTCTAGGTGCTGGAAACACCATATATTTT; cdr3_aa: CSVDLSSGLGAGNTIYF
d_call: NA; j_call: TRBJ1-4; v_call: TRBV10-2; clone_size: NA; cdr3_nt: TGCGCCAGCAGTGAGCGGGGCTGGGGTGAAAAACTGTTTTTT; cdr3_aa: CASSERGWGEKLFF
d_call: NA; j_call: TRBJ1-1; v_call: TRBV18; clone_size: NA; cdr3_nt: TGTGCCAGCTCACCACCGGACCTTCTGAACACTGAAGCTTTCTTT; cdr3_aa: CASSPPDLLNTEAFF
d_call: NA; j_call: TRBJ1-2; v_call: TRBV2; clone_size: NA; cdr3_nt: TGTGCCAGCACCGACCCGGGAAGGGGCTACACCTTC; cdr3_aa: CASTDPGRGYTF
d_call: TRBD2; j_call: TRBJ2-5; v_call: TRBV5-1; clone_size: NA; cdr3_nt: TGCGCCAGCAGCTTGGGGACTAGCGGGAGGCAAGAGACCCAGTACTTC; cdr3_aa: CASSLGTSGRQETQYF
d_call: TRBD2; j_call: TRBJ2-1; v_call: TRBV6-1; clone_size: once; cdr3_nt: TGTGCCAGCATTCCATTAGCGGGGGTTTACAATGAGCAGTTCTTC; cdr3_aa: CASIPLAGVYNEQFF
d_call: NA; j_call: TRBJ2-2; v_call: TRBV5-1; clone_size: NA; cdr3_nt: TGCGCCAGCAGCTTGGACGCTATTCTTAACACCGGGGAGCTGTTTTTT; cdr3_aa: CASSLDAILNTGELFF